This T cell receptor (beta chain) is drawn from a study of lymphopenia after photon versus proton radiotherapy. Profiling relied on immunoSEQ multiplex PCR, and the TCRdb table lists in-frame clones only, not all of them. Among 17,000 or so clones listed, approximately 80% were seen once. The CDR3 is 13 residues long. The germline CDR1 and CDR2 sequences are MNHNS and SASEGT. V dropped 6 bases and J dropped 3 bases, with 9 bases sitting between them. The clonotype was recovered from a man in his sixties or seventies with pancreatic cancer. V usage is TRBV6-1 and J usage is TRBJ1-5; unclear D gene. The sequenced sample was peripheral blood, obtained from a patient treated with proton-based radiotherapy. The DNA for the CDR3 is TGTGCCAGCAGGGTCCAGGACAATCAGCCCCAGCATTTT. This gives the protein CASRVQDNQPQHF.